This T cell receptor (beta chain) was sequenced in a study of cytomegalovirus exposure and HLA in healthy donors. Whole-study findings and limits: The classifier reportedly diagnosed cytomegalovirus status with high sensitivity and specificity. Most TCRs appeared rarely, but some public TCRs recurred in many donors. The authors enumerated over 150 TCR beta chains as linked to cytomegalovirus.

The repertoire was sequenced with immunoSEQ multiplex PCR; TCRdb's copy has only in-frame clones and lacks some. The sample consists of approximately 150,000 clones, approximately 91% of them appearing once. Germline V gene lookup returns CDR1 LNHDA and CDR2 SQIVND (reference sequence). Unmatched junction bases numbered 7, after V lost 5 bases and J lost 4 bases. The length of the CDR3 is 14 residues. In this sample, this clone turned up many times. Its antigen is not identified. The clonotype comes from a woman between 18 and 30 years old in good health and CMV-seropositive. Sequenced: PBMCs. The chain employs TRBV19 and TRBJ1-2; 7 bases match TRBD1. CDR3 amino acids: CASSSSGTAYGYTF. The CDR3 coding sequence is TGTGCCAGTAGTTCCTCAGGGACAGCCTATGGCTACACCTTC.